What follows are 14 T cell receptor beta chains derived from one specimen sequenced in a study of regulatory T cells in long-lasting Graves disease. Library construction for TCR beta used iRepertoire HTBI primers and Arm-PCR of CDR3 regions. TCRdb recomputed calls from the multiplex PCR reads with MiXCR, one row per CDR3 protein. The sample consists of about 430,000 distinct CDR3 sequences, approximately 22% of them appearing once. As for time point: persistent/refractory GD, antithyroid drugs over 5 years with positive TRAb. Scientists built the TCR library using RNA that was extracted from PBMCs. Sequences were derived from peripheral blood mononuclear cells (PBMCs), sampled when the disease was refractory, from a patient treated with antithyroid drugs. These receptor sequences come from a female donor with Graves disease.

This rearrangement joins TRBV5-1 to TRBJ2-3; D may match TRBD1 or TRBD2 (5 bases each). CDR1 is SGHRS, CDR2 YFSETQ, per germline. The CDR3 loop spans 17 amino acids. V was clipped by 4 bases and J by 4 bases, with 22 bases between them. This CDR3 is CASSRRRGVSDADTQYF. The CDR3 DNA follows: TGCGCCAGCAGCCGACGAAGGGGAGTGAGTGACGCAGATACGCAGTATTTT.

This clonotype was observed a handful of times. The chain is built from TRBV9 and TRBJ1-4, with 8 bases matching TRBD1. The CDR3 sequence is 14 residues long. Germline CDR1 is SGDLS and CDR2 is YYNGEE. V gave up 3 bases and J gave up 7 bases; unmatched junction bases: 5. In DNA, the CDR3 is TGTGCCAGCAGCGGGACAGGGAATACTGAAAAACTGTTTTTT. This encodes CASSGTGNTEKLFF.

CDR3 protein: CASSPTGGSGANVLTF. CDR3 bases: TGTGCCAGCAGCCCCACGGGGGGCTCTGGGGCCAACGTCCTGACTTTC. This chain connects TRBV6-1 to TRBJ2-6; 7 bases align to TRBD2. The CDR3 spans 16 residues. CDR1 MNHNS and CDR2 SASEGT come from the germline V gene. V trimming: 6 bases; J trimming: 0 bases; junction bases outside the gene matches: 5.

V and J are TRBV28 and TRBJ2-6, with D maybe TRBD1 (6 bases). This CDR3 is 17 amino acids long. Germline V gene lookup returns CDR1 MDHEN and CDR2 SYDVKM. The V gene lost 5 bases and the J gene lost 2 bases, with 16 bases spanning the gap. The CDR3 nucleotides are TGTGCCAGCAGTACCCCGATCAGGGGTGCTGGGGCCAACGTCCTGACTTTC. Amino acids: CASSTPIRGAGANVLTF.

This clonotype has ten or more counts. The chain has TRBV20-1 and TRBJ2-7; 8 bases align to TRBD2. V lost 7 bases and J lost 6; bases outside the gene matches: 14. CDR1 is DFQATT, CDR2 SNEGSKA, per germline (reference sequence). There are 14 residues in the CDR3. CDR3 region: CSGAPGRGFGEQYF. In DNA, the CDR3 is TGCAGTGGCGCACCCGGGAGGGGTTTTGGCGAGCAGTACTTC.

This clonotype occurred many times. V and J are TRBV2 and TRBJ2-7; tentative D call: TRBD1 (7 bases). CDR3 length: 14 amino acids. From germline, CDR1 is SNHLY and CDR2 FYNNEI. Trimming removed 11 bases from V and 2 bases from J, with 19 bases in between. This CDR3 is CAGVSSGGTYEQYF. For the CDR3, the DNA is TGTGCCGGCGTATCTTCAGGGGGGACCTACGAGCAGTACTTC.

This clonotype was counted at least ten times. The rearrangement joins TRBV6-1 to TRBJ2-7; TRBD1 is a possible D gene (5 bases). Between the trimmed V and J ends, which lost 6 bases and 4 bases, there was a span of 13 bases. This CDR3 contains 13 residues. Germline V CDR1 and CDR2: MNHNS, SASEGT. The CDR3 DNA sequence: TGTGCCAGCAGAAGGCAGACAGATTACGAGCAGTACTTC. Amino acid sequence: CASRRQTDYEQYF.

A remark on this clonotype: The missing conserved phenylalanine or tryptophan at the end of this CDR3 makes a read error likely. The gene calls are TRBV6-1 and TRBJ2-6; 7 nucleotides line up with TRBD1. This CDR3 spans 14 amino acids. The germline V gene encodes CDR1 MNHNS and CDR2 SASEGT. V shed 6 bases and J 12 bases; nucleotides not matched to a gene: 11. CDR3 residues: CASSTGTASPVLTS. The CDR3, as DNA: TGTGCCAGCAGCACCGGGACAGCTTCTCCCGTCCTGACTTCC.

This clonotype was detected ten times or more. The chain couples TRBV11-2 to TRBJ2-7; 11 bases fit TRBD1. Germline V gene sequence: CDR1 SGHAT, CDR2 FQNNGV. With V trimmed by 3 bases and J by 2 bases, 6 bases remained unmatched. This CDR3 spans 16 amino acids. This CDR3 reads CASSFGTGGRTYEQYF. DNA for the CDR3: TGTGCCAGCAGCTTTGGGACAGGGGGGAGGACCTACGAGCAGTACTTC.

On this clonotype itself: One base away lies a much larger clone, so this may be a sequencing read error. This chain uses TRBV28 with TRBJ2-1; a possible D gene is TRBD2 (6 bases). Trimming took 7 bases from V and 7 from J, leaving 14 bases between them. The CDR3 covers 13 residues. The germline V gene encodes CDR1 MDHEN and CDR2 SYDVKM. CDR3 sequence: CASNSGTGNEQFF. In nucleotides, the CDR3 is TGTGCCAGCAATTCGGGGACTGGGAATGAGCAGTTCTTC.

J is TRBJ2-1 and V is TRBV27; D call uncertain. Germline V lookup: CDR1 MNHEY, CDR2 SMNVEV (reference sequence). The CDR3 runs 14 residues. V was pared by 3 bases and J by 8 bases, with 14 bases between. The chain's CDR3 is CASSLATPVHEQFF. CDR3 DNA sequence: TGTGCCAGCAGTTTGGCTACCCCAGTACATGAGCAGTTCTTC.

This clonotype was observed at least ten times. V gene TRBV10-2 combines with J gene TRBJ2-7; unclear D gene. This CDR3 is built from 17 residues. The germline CDR1 and CDR2 sequences are WSHSY and SAAADI. The V and J ends lost 0 bases and 3 bases respectively, with 18 bases between them. CDR3 DNA sequence: TGCGCCAGCAGTGAGTCGGAATGGACCCTGCCTTACTACGAGCAGTACTTC. As protein: CASSESEWTLPYYEQYF.

This chain uses TRBV20-1 with TRBJ2-7, with 16 bases lining up with TRBD2. The CDR3 consists of 19 residues. Losses at the gene ends were 0 bases for V and 7 bases for J; bases not matched to a gene: 15. Germline lookup yields CDR1 DFQATT and CDR2 SNEGSKA (reference sequence). CDR3 sequence reads: CSARDGTGTSGRALGEQYF. CDR3 DNA sequence: TGCAGTGCTAGAGATGGGACCGGGACTAGCGGGAGGGCGCTGGGGGAGCAGTACTTC.

This clonotype was seen a few times. V and J are TRBV7-2 and TRBJ2-7; 8 bases map to TRBD1. The ends lost 1 base at V and 11 bases at J; junction bases unmatched: 10. This CDR3 is built from 14 residues. From germline, CDR1 is SGHTA and CDR2 FQGNSA. CDR3 sequence reads: CASSLDLNRGIKYF. CDR3 coding DNA: TGTGCCAGCAGCTTAGACCTCAACAGGGGGATAAAGTACTTC. Combining the CDR3 with reference TRBV7-2 and TRBJ2-7 gives the whole variable domain GAGVSQSPSNKVTEKGKDVELRCDPISGHTALYWYRQSLGQGLEFLIYFQGNSAPDKSGLPSDRFSAERTGGSVSTLTIQRTQQEDSAVYLCASSLDLNRGIKYFGPGTRLTVT.